Listed here are 30 T cell receptor beta chains from one sample, sequenced in a study of cytomegalovirus exposure and HLA in healthy donors. The PCR employed 60 Vbeta primers together with 13 Jbeta primers. The assay was immunoSEQ multiplex PCR, and TCRdb's table has in-frame clones only and misses some. The repertoire holds 160,000 or so clones, with 80% to 90% as singletons. Sequencing input: PBMCs. The receptor set was obtained from a young woman in good health and CMV-seronegative.

This clone was recorded a few times. This chain joins TRBV6-5 and TRBJ2-7; TRBD1 matches at 9 bases. The CDR3 totals 14 residues. Trimming at V came to 6 bases and at J to 1 base, leaving 4 bases not matched to a gene. Germline CDR1 MNHEY, CDR2 SVGAGI. The CDR3 DNA sequence: TGTGCCAGCAGGACAGGGGGATCTTCCTACGAGCAGTACTTC. This codes for CASRTGGSSYEQYF.

This chain uses TRBV13 with TRBJ2-2; weak D call: TRBD2 (7 bases). Germline values: CDR1 PRHDT, CDR2 FYEKMQ (reference sequence). The CDR3 sequence is 16 residues long. V was cut by 7 bases and J by 2 bases, with 17 bases left in between. The CDR3 reads CASTSRGEGNTGELFF. CDR3 nucleotides: TGTGCCAGCACCTCGAGGGGGGAGGGTAACACCGGGGAGCTGTTTTTT.

V usage is TRBV5-1 and J usage is TRBJ1-5; 9 bases align to TRBD1. Germline CDR1 SGHRS, CDR2 YFSETQ. The trim removed 0 bases at V and 7 bases at J, leaving 5 bases unmatched. The length of the CDR3 is 15 residues. CDR3 in amino acids: CASSLGGTGRQPQHF. The CDR3 DNA sequence: TGCGCCAGCAGCTTGGGGGGGACAGGGCGACAGCCCCAGCATTTT.

The genes are TRBV5-4 and TRBJ2-1; 8 nucleotides line up with TRBD1. This CDR3 comprises 16 residues. V gave up 0 bases and J gave up 8 bases; unmatched junction bases: 10. The germline gives CDR1 SGHNT, CDR2 YYREEE (reference sequence). DNA of the CDR3: TGTGCCAGCAGCTTGGCGGGCCAGGGGGCAGTCTATGAGCAGTTCTTC. Protein product: CASSLAGQGAVYEQFF.

This chain connects TRBV5-1 to TRBJ2-2; 12 bases are a match to TRBD2. The V gene end was trimmed by 4 bases and the J gene end by 7 bases; junction bases not matched to a gene: 5. CDR1 and CDR2 from the germline V gene are SGHRS and YFSETQ. CDR3 length: 15 residues. CDR3 sequence reads: CASSQRTSGDGELFF. The CDR3 coding sequence is TGCGCCAGCAGCCAAAGGACTAGCGGGGACGGGGAGCTGTTTTTT.

This chain uses TRBV28 with TRBJ2-7, with 10 nucleotides matching TRBD1. From germline, CDR1 is MDHEN and CDR2 SYDVKM. The ends lost 6 bases at V and 4 bases at J; junction bases unmatched: 12. CDR3 length: 16 amino acids. CDR3 residues: CASSPIRRTGGYEQYF. CDR3 nucleotides: TGTGCCAGCAGCCCGATCCGGAGGACAGGGGGATACGAGCAGTACTTC.

The genes are TRBV28 and TRBJ1-1, with 7 bases that match TRBD1. Trimming cost V 8 bases and J 9 bases; bases outside gene matches: 21. This CDR3 has 16 residues. CDR1 is MDHEN and CDR2 is SYDVKM in the germline V gene. The CDR3 sequence: CASHPPLTGQIIQAFF. The DNA of the CDR3 is TGTGCCAGCCACCCTCCTCTAACGGGACAGATTATTCAAGCTTTCTTT.

This rearrangement joins TRBV5-4 to TRBJ1-6; D not resolved. This CDR3 is built from 16 residues. Trimming removed 2 bases from V and 6 bases from J, with 15 bases in between. Germline CDR1 reads SGHNT; CDR2 reads YYREEE (reference sequence). CDR3 residues: CASSFGLSEGNSPLHF. The CDR3 bases are TGTGCCAGCAGCTTCGGATTGAGTGAGGGTAATTCACCCCTCCACTTT.

This clone was seen a few times. The chain is built from TRBV5-4 and TRBJ2-1, with D possibly being TRBD1 (7 bases). Deletions cut 3 bases from V and 6 bases from J, with 16 bases between. This CDR3 has 15 residues. The germline CDR1 and CDR2 sequences are SGHNT and YYREEE (reference sequence). The CDR3 protein is CASSSGGTRGNEQFF. In DNA, the CDR3 is TGTGCCAGCAGCTCAGGGGGTACGCGGGGCAATGAGCAGTTCTTC.

This chain joins TRBV2 and TRBJ2-7, with 14 positions matching TRBD2. This CDR3 has 16 residues. V shed 4 bases, J shed 7 bases, and the junction held 9 bases outside the gene matches. CDR1 and CDR2 from the germline V gene are SNHLY and FYNNEI. CDR3 sequence reads: CASSGPGTSGSREQYF. In nucleotides, the CDR3 is TGTGCCAGCAGTGGCCCTGGGACTAGCGGGAGTCGGGAGCAGTACTTC.

J is TRBJ2-3 and V is TRBV5-4; no clear D. Germline V gene data show CDR1 as SGHNT and CDR2 as YYREEE (reference sequence). The CDR3 is made up of 14 amino acids. V lost 1 base to trimming and J lost 4 bases, with 10 bases between them. In nucleotides, the CDR3 is TGTGCCAGCAGCTTGAGCACAGATTCAGATACGCAGTATTTT. Translated, it gives CASSLSTDSDTQYF.

The chain has TRBV2 and TRBJ2-3; D is uncertain. V lost 7 bases and J 2 bases, leaving 10 bases between the germline ends. The CDR3 length is 13 residues. Germline CDR1 SNHLY, CDR2 FYNNEI. The CDR3 loop is CASTSRPTDTQYF. The CDR3 DNA reads TGTGCCAGCACCTCTAGGCCCACAGATACGCAGTATTTT.

The CDR3 region is CASSLGGSSNQPQHF. As DNA, the CDR3 is TGTGCCAGCAGTTTAGGAGGGTCTAGCAATCAGCCCCAGCATTTT. The chain uses TRBV28 and TRBJ1-5, with no clear D. The CDR3 sequence is 15 residues long. CDR1 and CDR2 (germline): MDHEN, SYDVKM. V gave up 2 bases and J gave up 0 bases, with 8 bases separating them.

V usage is TRBV15 and J usage is TRBJ1-2; possible D gene TRBD1, 6 bases. Deletions cut 4 bases from V and 1 base from J, with 13 bases between. CDR3 length: 15 amino acids. Germline V gene lookup returns CDR1 LNHNV and CDR2 YYDKDF (reference sequence). As DNA, the CDR3 is TGTGCCACCAGCACCCGATGGGGACATAACTATGGCTACACCTTC. Its protein product is CATSTRWGHNYGYTF. Looking up the rest from reference TRBV15 and TRBJ1-2 gives the full variable domain: DAMVIQNPRYQVTQFGKPVTLSCSQTLNHNVMYWYQQKSSQAPKLLFHYYDKDFNNEADTPDNFQSRRPNTSFCFLDIRSPGLGDTAMYLCATSTRWGHNYGYTFGSGTRLTVV.

The chain uses TRBV27 and TRBJ2-7; 7 nucleotides match TRBD2. V lost 2 bases to trimming and J lost 0 bases; unmatched junction nucleotides: 4. The CDR3 runs to 15 residues. In germline, CDR1 is MNHEY, CDR2 SMNVEV (reference sequence). The DNA of the CDR3 is TGTGCCAGCAGTTTACACGGGAGGAGCTCCTACGAGCAGTACTTC. Residues: CASSLHGRSSYEQYF.

The chain uses TRBV11-2 and TRBJ2-5, with unresolved D. The V and J ends lost 4 bases and 5 bases respectively, with 8 bases between them. CDR1 is SGHAT and CDR2 is FQNNGV in the germline V gene. The CDR3 covers 12 residues. The CDR3 protein is CASSSPRETQYF. The CDR3 region has the DNA TGTGCCAGCAGCTCCCCCCGGGAGACCCAGTACTTC.

This chain uses TRBV2 with TRBJ1-1, with D uncertain. V lost 6 bases, J lost 0 bases, and 11 bases lay in between. This CDR3 is built from 14 residues. CDR1 is SNHLY and CDR2 is FYNNEI in the germline V gene. CDR3 loop: CASSPDTVNTEAFF. Here the CDR3 DNA reads TGTGCCAGCAGCCCAGACACCGTGAACACTGAAGCTTTCTTT.

DNA for the CDR3: TGTGCCAGCAGCCGTCTGTCCTATGGCTACACCTTC. As protein: CASSRLSYGYTF. The rearrangement uses TRBV9 and TRBJ1-2; D ambiguous. Germline CDR1 reads SGDLS; CDR2 reads YYNGEE. V was cut by 4 bases and J by 4 bases, with 8 bases left in between. The CDR3 consists of 12 residues.

V and J are TRBV6-1 and TRBJ2-7; 8 nucleotides align to TRBD1. V dropped 8 bases and J dropped 4; count of bases not matched to a gene: 7. This CDR3 region has 13 residues. Germline assignment: CDR1 MNHNS and CDR2 SASEGT. The CDR3 loop reads CASGQGFGYEQYF. CDR3 DNA sequence: TGTGCCAGCGGACAGGGTTTCGGGTACGAGCAGTACTTC.

This sequence joins TRBV10-3 and TRBJ2-2, with a possible D match to TRBD2 (5 bases). V lost 3 bases to trimming and J lost 4 bases, with 15 bases between them. This CDR3 has 16 residues. Germline V lookup: CDR1 ENHRY, CDR2 SYGVKD. CDR3 region: CAISDPWGALTGELFF. DNA of the CDR3: TGTGCCATCAGTGACCCATGGGGAGCGCTCACCGGGGAGCTGTTTTTT.

The rearrangement links TRBV7-2 to TRBJ2-2; 7 bases match TRBD1. This CDR3 comprises 15 residues. With 5 bases clipped from V and 3 bases from J, the junction kept 6 bases outside the gene matches. Germline loops: CDR1 SGHTA, CDR2 FQGNSA. The CDR3 DNA follows: TGTGCCAGCAGCCGACAGGGAAGGGACACCGGGGAGCTGTTTTTT. This codes for CASSRQGRDTGELFF.

In regard to this clone: The same CDR3 is also encoded by other DNA sequences in this sample. The chain employs TRBV28 and TRBJ2-5; 8 nucleotides match TRBD2. The CDR3 length is 14 residues. The V segment lost 1 base and the J segment 2 bases; nucleotides outside the gene matches: 0. Germline CDR1 MDHEN, CDR2 SYDVKM. The CDR3 DNA reads as TGTGCCAGCAGTTTATTAGCGGGACAAGAGACCCAGTACTTC. Translating gives CASSLLAGQETQYF.

The gene calls are TRBV30 and TRBJ1-6; D possibly corresponds to TRBD1 (6 bases). Trimming cost V 0 bases and J 8 bases, with 11 bases left between them. Looked up from germline, CDR1 is GTSNPN and CDR2 is SVGIG (reference sequence). The CDR3 sequence is 14 residues long. The chain's CDR3 is CAWSVRTDDSPLHF. The CDR3, as DNA: TGTGCCTGGAGTGTACGGACAGATGATTCACCCCTCCACTTT.

V is TRBV27 and J is TRBJ1-1; D is unclear. V was trimmed by 2 bases and J by 5 bases, leaving 9 bases between them. Germline V gene sequence: CDR1 MNHEY, CDR2 SMNVEV (reference sequence). The CDR3 is 13 residues long. Written as DNA, the CDR3 is TGTGCCAGCAGTTTAAGTCGCGGGACTGAAGCTTTCTTT. This gives the protein CASSLSRGTEAFF.

The chain links TRBV7-9 to TRBJ2-7, with D perhaps TRBD2 (5 bases). Trimming pared 4 bases from V and 7 bases from J, leaving 17 bases between. This CDR3 contains 14 residues. Germline V gene data show CDR1 as SEHNR and CDR2 as FQNEAQ (reference sequence). The CDR3 DNA follows: TGTGCCAGCAGCTCCCCCGGGGTTTTGCGGGAGCAGTACTTC. It codes for CASSSPGVLREQYF.

The chain has TRBV7-2 and TRBJ2-7, with TRBD2 identical over 8 bases. CDR3 length: 15 amino acids. Germline V gene data show CDR1 as SGHTA and CDR2 as FQGNSA. V shed 1 base and J 3 bases; nucleotides not matched to a gene: 5. The CDR3 loop is CASSLESAGDYEQYF. The DNA for the CDR3 is TGTGCCAGCAGCTTAGAGTCAGCGGGAGACTACGAGCAGTACTTC.

The V gene is TRBV23-1, the J gene TRBJ2-5, with a weak D call TRBD2 (6 bases). TRBV23-1 is flagged as an ORF with uncertain function. With 3 bases removed from V and 2 bases from J, the gap between germline ends came to 16 bases. This CDR3 contains 16 residues. The CDR3 spells CASSHPTEGHQETQYF. Written as DNA, the CDR3 is TGCGCCAGCAGTCACCCGACGGAGGGCCATCAAGAGACCCAGTACTTC.

The chain joins TRBV28 to TRBJ1-3; D is perhaps TRBD1 (6 bases). Germline CDR1 is MDHEN and CDR2 is SYDVKM. Trimming left V 3 bases short and J 4 bases short, with 10 bases between. This CDR3 is built from 14 residues. CDR3 residues: CASSFTGSGNTIYF. Written as DNA, the CDR3 is TGTGCCAGCAGTTTCACAGGGTCAGGAAACACCATATATTTT. Drawing the rest from reference TRBV28 and TRBJ1-3, the complete variable domain is DVKVTQSSRYLVKRTGEKVFLECVQDMDHENMFWYRQDPGLGLRLIYFSYDVKMKEKGDIPEGYSVSREKKERFSLILESASTNQTSMYLCASSFTGSGNTIYFGEGSWLTVV.

The rearrangement joins TRBV30 to TRBJ1-2; D gene uncertain. Germline CDR1 is GTSNPN and CDR2 is SVGIG (reference sequence). The CDR3 has 13 residues. V lost 3 bases and J lost 7, with 15 bases in between. CDR3 amino acids: CAWRGRGPGGYTF. Written as DNA, the CDR3 is TGTGCCTGGAGAGGGCGCGGGCCGGGTGGCTACACCTTC.

This chain connects TRBV18 to TRBJ1-3; 7 bases fit TRBD1. CDR3 size: 15 residues. V lost 3 bases to trimming and J lost 4 bases; unmatched junction nucleotides: 6. The germline CDR1 and CDR2 sequences are KGHSH and LQKENI. The CDR3 loop reads CASSPTGTRGNTIYF. CDR3 sequence (DNA): TGTGCCAGCTCACCGACAGGGACGAGAGGAAACACCATATATTTT.